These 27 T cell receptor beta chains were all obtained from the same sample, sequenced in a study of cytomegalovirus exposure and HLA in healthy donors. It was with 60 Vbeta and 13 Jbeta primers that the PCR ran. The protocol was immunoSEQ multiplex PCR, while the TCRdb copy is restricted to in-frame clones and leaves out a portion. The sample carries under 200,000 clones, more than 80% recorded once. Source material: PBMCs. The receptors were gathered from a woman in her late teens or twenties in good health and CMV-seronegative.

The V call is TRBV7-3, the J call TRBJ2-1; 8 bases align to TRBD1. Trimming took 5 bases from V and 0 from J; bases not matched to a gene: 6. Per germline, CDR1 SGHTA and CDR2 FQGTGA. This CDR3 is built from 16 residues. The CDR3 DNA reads TGTGCCAGCAGCATAAGGGACAGGACCTCCTACAATGAGCAGTTCTTC. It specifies CASSIRDRTSYNEQFF.

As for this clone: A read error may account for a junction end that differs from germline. The CDR3 protein is CANSLWDRGWHNEQFF. In DNA form, the CDR3 reads TGTGCCAACAGCTTATGGGACAGGGGTTGGCACAATGAGCAGTTCTTC. J is TRBJ2-1 and V is TRBV7-3; 10 bases are a match to TRBD1. CDR3 length equals 16 residues. The germline V gene has CDR1 SGHTA and CDR2 FQGTGA.

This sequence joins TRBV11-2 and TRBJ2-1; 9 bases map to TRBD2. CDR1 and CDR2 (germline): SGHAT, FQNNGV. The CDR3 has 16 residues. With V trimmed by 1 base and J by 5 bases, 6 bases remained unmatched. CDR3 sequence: CASSLGAGGLDNEQFF. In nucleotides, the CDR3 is TGTGCCAGCAGCTTAGGAGCGGGAGGTTTGGACAATGAGCAGTTCTTC.

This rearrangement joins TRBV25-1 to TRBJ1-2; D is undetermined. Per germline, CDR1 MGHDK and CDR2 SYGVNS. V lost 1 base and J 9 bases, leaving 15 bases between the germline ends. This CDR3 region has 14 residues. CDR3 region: CASSESVGWASYTF. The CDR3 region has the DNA TGTGCCAGCAGTGAATCGGTCGGCTGGGCGAGCTACACCTTC.

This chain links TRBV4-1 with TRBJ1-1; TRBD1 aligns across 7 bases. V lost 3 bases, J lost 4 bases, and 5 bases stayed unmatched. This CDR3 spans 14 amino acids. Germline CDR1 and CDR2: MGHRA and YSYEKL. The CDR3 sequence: CASSQEAGGTEAFF. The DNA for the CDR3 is TGCGCCAGCAGCCAGGAGGCAGGGGGCACTGAAGCTTTCTTT.

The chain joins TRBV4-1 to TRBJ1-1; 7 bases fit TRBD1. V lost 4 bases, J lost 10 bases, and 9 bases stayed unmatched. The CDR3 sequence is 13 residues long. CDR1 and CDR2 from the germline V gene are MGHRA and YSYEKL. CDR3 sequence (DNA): TGCGCCAGCAGCCGACCAGACAGGGCGGGAGCTTTCTTT. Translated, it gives CASSRPDRAGAFF.

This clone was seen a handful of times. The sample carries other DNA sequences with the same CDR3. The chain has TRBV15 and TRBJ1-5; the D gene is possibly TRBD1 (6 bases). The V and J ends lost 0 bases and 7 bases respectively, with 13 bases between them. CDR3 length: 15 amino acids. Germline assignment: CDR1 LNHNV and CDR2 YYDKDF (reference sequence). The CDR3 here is CATSRDRQGWQPQHF. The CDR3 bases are TGTGCCACCAGCAGAGATCGGCAGGGGTGGCAGCCCCAGCATTTT.

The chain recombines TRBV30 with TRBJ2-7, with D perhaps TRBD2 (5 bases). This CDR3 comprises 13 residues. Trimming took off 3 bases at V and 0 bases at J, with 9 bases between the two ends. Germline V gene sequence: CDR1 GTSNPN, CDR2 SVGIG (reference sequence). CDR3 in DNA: TGTGCCTGGAGCAGTAGCGACTCCTACGAGCAGTACTTC. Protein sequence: CAWSSSDSYEQYF. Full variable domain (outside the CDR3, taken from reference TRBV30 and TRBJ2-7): SQTIHQWPATLVQPVGSPLSLECTVEGTSNPNLYWYRQAAGRGLQLLFYSVGIGQISSEVPQNLSASRPQDRQFILSSKKLLLSDSGFYLCAWSSSDSYEQYFGPGTRLTVT.

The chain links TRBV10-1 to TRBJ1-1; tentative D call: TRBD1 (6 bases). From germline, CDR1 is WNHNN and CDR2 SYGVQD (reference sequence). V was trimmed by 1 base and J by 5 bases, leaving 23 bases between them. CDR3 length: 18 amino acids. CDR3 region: CASSELGNQTGNRTEAFF. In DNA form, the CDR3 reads TGCGCCAGCAGTGAGTTGGGCAACCAAACAGGGAACAGGACTGAAGCTTTCTTT.

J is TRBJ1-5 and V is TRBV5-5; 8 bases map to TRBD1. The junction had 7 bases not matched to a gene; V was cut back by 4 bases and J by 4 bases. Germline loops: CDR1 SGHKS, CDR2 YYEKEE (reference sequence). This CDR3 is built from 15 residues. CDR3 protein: CASSRGQEMNQPQHF. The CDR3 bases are TGTGCCAGCAGCAGGGGACAGGAGATGAATCAGCCCCAGCATTTT. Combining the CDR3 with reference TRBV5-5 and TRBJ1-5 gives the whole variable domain DAGVTQSPTHLIKTRGQQVTLRCSPISGHKSVSWYQQVLGQGPQFIFQYYEKEERGRGNFPDRFSARQFPNYSSELNVNALLLGDSALYLCASSRGQEMNQPQHFGDGTRLSIL.

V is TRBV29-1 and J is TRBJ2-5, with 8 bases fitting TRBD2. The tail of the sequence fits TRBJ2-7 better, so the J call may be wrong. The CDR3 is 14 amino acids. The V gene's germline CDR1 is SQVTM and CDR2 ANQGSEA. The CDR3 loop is CSVGGAGLTYEQYF. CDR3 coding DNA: TGCAGCGTCGGGGGGGCGGGCCTCACCTACGAGCAGTACTTC.

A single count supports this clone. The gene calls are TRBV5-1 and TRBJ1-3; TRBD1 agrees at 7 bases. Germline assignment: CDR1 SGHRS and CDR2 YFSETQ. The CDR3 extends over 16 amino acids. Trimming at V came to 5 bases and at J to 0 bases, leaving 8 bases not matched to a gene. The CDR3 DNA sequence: TGCGCCAGCAGGGGAGGCGGGACAGACTCTGGAAACACCATATATTTT. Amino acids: CASRGGGTDSGNTIYF. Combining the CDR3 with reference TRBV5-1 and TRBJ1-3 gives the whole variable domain KAGVTQTPRYLIKTRGQQVTLSCSPISGHRSVSWYQQTPGQGLQFLFEYFSETQRNKGNFPGRFSGRQFSNSRSEMNVSTLELGDSALYLCASRGGGTDSGNTIYFGEGSWLTVV.

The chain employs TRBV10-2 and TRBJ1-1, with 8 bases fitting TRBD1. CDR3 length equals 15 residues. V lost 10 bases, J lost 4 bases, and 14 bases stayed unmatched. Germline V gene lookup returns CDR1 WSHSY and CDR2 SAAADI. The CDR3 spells CATSRAGGRGTEAFF. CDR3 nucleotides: TGCGCCACCTCAAGGGCAGGGGGCCGCGGCACTGAAGCTTTCTTT.

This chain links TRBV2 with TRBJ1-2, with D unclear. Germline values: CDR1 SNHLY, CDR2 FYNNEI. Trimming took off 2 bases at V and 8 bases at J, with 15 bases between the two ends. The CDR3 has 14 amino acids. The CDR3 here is CASSEYEGRTGYTF. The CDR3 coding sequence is TGTGCCAGCAGTGAATATGAGGGCCGGACGGGCTACACCTTC. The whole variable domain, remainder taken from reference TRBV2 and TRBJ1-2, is EPEVTQTPSHQVTQMGQEVILRCVPISNHLYFYWYRQILGQKVEFLVSFYNNEISEKSEIFDDQFSVERPDGSNFTLKIRSTKLEDSAMYFCASSEYEGRTGYTFGSGTRLTVV.

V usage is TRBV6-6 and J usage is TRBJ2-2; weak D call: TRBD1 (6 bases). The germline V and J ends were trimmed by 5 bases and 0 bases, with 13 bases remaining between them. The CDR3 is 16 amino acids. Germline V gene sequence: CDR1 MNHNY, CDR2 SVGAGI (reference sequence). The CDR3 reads CASSRQVLSNTGELFF. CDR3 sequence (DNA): TGTGCCAGCAGTAGACAGGTTTTATCGAACACCGGGGAGCTGTTTTTT.

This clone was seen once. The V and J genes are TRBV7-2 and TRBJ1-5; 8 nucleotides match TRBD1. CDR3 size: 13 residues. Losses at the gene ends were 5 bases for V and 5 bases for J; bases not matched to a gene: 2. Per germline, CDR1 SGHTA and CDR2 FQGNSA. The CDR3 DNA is TGTGCCAGCAGCGGACAGGGATATCAGCCCCAGCATTTT. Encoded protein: CASSGQGYQPQHF.

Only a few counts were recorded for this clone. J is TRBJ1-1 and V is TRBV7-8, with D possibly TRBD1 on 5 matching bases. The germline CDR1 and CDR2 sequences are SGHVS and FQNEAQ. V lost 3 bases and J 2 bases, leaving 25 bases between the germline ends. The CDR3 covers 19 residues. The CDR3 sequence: CASSLVAGLKKGLNTEAFF. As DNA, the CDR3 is TGTGCCAGCAGCTTGGTGGCGGGGCTTAAAAAGGGACTTAACACTGAAGCTTTCTTT.

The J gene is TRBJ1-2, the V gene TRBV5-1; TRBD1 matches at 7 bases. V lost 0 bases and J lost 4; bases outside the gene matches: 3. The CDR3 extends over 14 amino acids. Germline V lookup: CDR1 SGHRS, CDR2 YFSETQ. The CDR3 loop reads CASSLDRGGYGYTF. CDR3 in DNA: TGCGCCAGCAGCTTGGACAGGGGCGGCTATGGCTACACCTTC.

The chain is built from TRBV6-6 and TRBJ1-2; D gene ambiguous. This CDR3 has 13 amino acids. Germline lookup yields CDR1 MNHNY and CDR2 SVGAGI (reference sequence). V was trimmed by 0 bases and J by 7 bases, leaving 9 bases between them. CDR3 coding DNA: TGTGCCAGCAGTTACTCTTCGCAGGTTGGCTACACCTTC. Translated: CASSYSSQVGYTF.

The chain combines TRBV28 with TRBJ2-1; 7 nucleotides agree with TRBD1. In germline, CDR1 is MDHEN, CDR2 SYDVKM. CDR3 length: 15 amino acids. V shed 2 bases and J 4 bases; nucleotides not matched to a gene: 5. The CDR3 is CASSLQGQYYNEQFF. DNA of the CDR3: TGTGCCAGCAGTTTACAGGGACAGTATTACAATGAGCAGTTCTTC.

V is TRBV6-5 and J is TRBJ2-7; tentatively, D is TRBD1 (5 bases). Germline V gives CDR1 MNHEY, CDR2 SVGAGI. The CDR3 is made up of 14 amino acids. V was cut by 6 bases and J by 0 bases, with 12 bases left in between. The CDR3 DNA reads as TGTGCCAGCAGCTATACAGGCTTCTCCTACGAGCAGTACTTC. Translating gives CASSYTGFSYEQYF.

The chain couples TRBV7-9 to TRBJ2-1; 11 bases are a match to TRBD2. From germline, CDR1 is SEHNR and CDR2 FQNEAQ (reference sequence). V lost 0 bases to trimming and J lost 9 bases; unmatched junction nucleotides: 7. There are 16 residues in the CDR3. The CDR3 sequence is CASSLAYSGRALEQFF. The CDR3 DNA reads TGTGCCAGCAGCTTAGCGTATAGCGGGAGGGCTCTTGAGCAGTTCTTC.

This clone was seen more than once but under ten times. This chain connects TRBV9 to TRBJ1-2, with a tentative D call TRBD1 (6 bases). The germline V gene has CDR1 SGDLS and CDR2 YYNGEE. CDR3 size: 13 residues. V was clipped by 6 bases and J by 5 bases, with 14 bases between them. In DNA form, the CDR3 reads TGTGCCAGCACCACAGGGACCTCGTATGGCTACACCTTC. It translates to CASTTGTSYGYTF.

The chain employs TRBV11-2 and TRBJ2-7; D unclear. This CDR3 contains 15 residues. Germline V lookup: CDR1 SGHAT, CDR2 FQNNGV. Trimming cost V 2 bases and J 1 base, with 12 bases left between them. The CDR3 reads CASSLQAGGSYEQYF. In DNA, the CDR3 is TGTGCCAGCAGCTTACAAGCCGGCGGTTCCTACGAGCAGTACTTC.

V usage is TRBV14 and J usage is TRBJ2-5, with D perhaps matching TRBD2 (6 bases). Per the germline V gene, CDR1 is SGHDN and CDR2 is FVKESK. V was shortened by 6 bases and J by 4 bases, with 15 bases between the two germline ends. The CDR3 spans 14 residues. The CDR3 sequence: CASRPSGSGETQYF. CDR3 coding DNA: TGTGCCAGCAGACCCAGCGGGTCCGGAGAGACCCAGTACTTC.

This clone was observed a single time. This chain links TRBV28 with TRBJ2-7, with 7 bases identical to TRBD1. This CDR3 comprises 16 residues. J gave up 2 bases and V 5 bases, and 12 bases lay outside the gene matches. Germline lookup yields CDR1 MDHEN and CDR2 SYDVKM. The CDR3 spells CASSHLPGTVPYEQYF. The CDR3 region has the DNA TGTGCCAGCAGTCACCTTCCCGGGACAGTCCCCTACGAGCAGTACTTC.

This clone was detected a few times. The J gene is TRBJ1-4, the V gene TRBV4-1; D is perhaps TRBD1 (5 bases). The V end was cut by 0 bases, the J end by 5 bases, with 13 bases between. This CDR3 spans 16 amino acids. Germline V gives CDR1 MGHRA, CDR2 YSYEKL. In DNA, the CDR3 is TGCGCCAGCAGCCAAGATTGGGGGAGGCGGAATGAAAAACTGTTTTTT. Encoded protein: CASSQDWGRRNEKLFF.